This T cell receptor (beta chain) was captured by sequencing in a study of blood T cell repertoires in COVID-19. In the study overall: Sites across the United States, Italy and Spain contributed samples from acute and convalescent COVID-19. Sample material is recorded as cDNA or gDNA derived from T cells, B-cell-depleted T cells, or PBMCs.

Germline CDR1 MDHEN, CDR2 SYDVKM. Trimming at V came to 4 bases and at J to 9 bases, leaving 10 bases not matched to a gene. The CDR3 consists of 15 residues. The authors' processing: Amplified reference gene primers provided the basis for estimating nucleated cell counts. The data were produced by immunoSEQ multiplex PCR, yet TCRdb's version contains in-frame clones alone and is incomplete. The V and J calls and clone size were taken over from that table, and D and trimming were inferred from the DNA. Of more than 80,000 clones in the sample, around 80% were seen once. The receptor comes from a woman aged 60-70 years with acute or convalescent COVID-19. The chain recombines TRBV28 with TRBJ1-5, with TRBD1 matching 9 bases. Sample: peripheral blood. CDR3 bases: TGTGCCAGCAGTTCCCCAGGACAGGGGTATCGGCCCCAGCATTTT. Its protein product is CASSSPGQGYRPQHF.